The rows below give T cell receptor beta chains drawn from one sample of a study of blood T cell repertoires in COVID-19. The table came from immunoSEQ multiplex PCR; TCRdb's copy has only in-frame clones and leaves some out. In the table there are under 300,000 clones, approximately 86% of which are singletons. Sequenced: peripheral blood. The receptors here all came from a woman aged 80 or older with active or convalescent COVID-19. CDR3s leave out the opening cysteine and the closing phenylalanine or tryptophan. Fields, in order: V gene, J gene, CDR3 protein.

V: TRBV4-1; J: TRBJ2-2; CDR3: ASSQDLPGARPSGELF
V: TRBV19; J: TRBJ1-3; CDR3: ASSMGQFSGNTIY
V: TRBV11-2; J: TRBJ2-4; CDR3: ASSAGLLAKNIQY
V: TRBV11-2; J: TRBJ2-3; CDR3: ASSRNAPGTTDTQY
V: TRBV18; J: TRBJ1-2; CDR3: ASSPMGGGYT
V: TRBV24-1; J: TRBJ2-3; CDR3: ATSDLGRESADTQY
V: TRBV10-3; J: TRBJ2-6; CDR3: AISERGQGAGANVLT
V: TRBV7-8; J: TRBJ1-1; CDR3: ASSSRGVRQGTEAF
V: TRBV18; J: TRBJ1-4; CDR3: ASSRQGNNEKLF
V: TRBV28; J: TRBJ2-2; CDR3: ASMGPAANTGELF
V: TRBV5-1; J: TRBJ2-3; CDR3: ASSLEQGSADTQY
V: TRBV24-1; J: TRBJ1-1; CDR3: ATRRNRDNTEAF
V: TRBV10-3; J: TRBJ1-5; CDR3: AISGDNDQPQH
V: TRBV7-9; J: TRBJ1-1; CDR3: ASSLATGVHTEAF